One sample yielded the 22 T cell receptor beta chains listed below, sequenced in a study of blood T cells in healthy people across ages (dated by TCRdb to about 2015). The protocol used for the library was 5' RACE. The sequencing machine was an Illumina HiSeq 2500. A second roughly 6 to 12 cycle PCR used a sample-barcoded 5' primer and a J-beta primer mix. The public reads were run again by TCRdb, first through fastp at Q25 and then through MiXCR, and only productive beta chains were kept. A single entry per CDR3 protein holds the most common genes and DNA from its merged rows. The table for this sample lists about 640,000 distinct CDR3 sequences; roughly 50% of them were counted only once. In total, the top ten clones hold 30% to 45% of the sample. The sample was blood. The receptors derive from a man between 60 and 75 years old in good health.

This clonotype was recorded a few times. The gene calls are TRBV3-1 and TRBJ2-6; D is unclear. Deletions cut 0 bases from V and 2 bases from J, with 5 bases between. The CDR3 is 15 amino acids. Germline V gene data show CDR1 as LGHDT and CDR2 as YNNKEL (reference sequence). The DNA for the CDR3 is TGTGCCAGCAGCCAAGATACGGCTGGGGCCAACGTCCTGACTTTC. It encodes CASSQDTAGANVLTF.

The chain uses TRBV12-3 or TRBV12-4 and TRBJ2-3; D possibly corresponds to TRBD2 (5 bases). The V end was cut by 5 bases, the J end by 2 bases, with 14 bases between. The CDR3 is 15 amino acids. CDR3: CASSTFRGNTDTQYF. CDR3 bases: TGTGCCAGCAGTACATTCCGGGGAAACACAGATACGCAGTATTTT.

The chain combines TRBV15 with TRBJ2-3; 12 nucleotides agree with TRBD2. The ends lost 8 bases at V and 4 bases at J; junction bases unmatched: 4. This CDR3 spans 14 amino acids. Germline V CDR1 and CDR2: LNHNV, YYDKDF (reference sequence). The CDR3 loop is CATDLAGGSDTQYF. The CDR3 DNA is TGTGCCACCGACCTAGCGGGGGGGTCAGATACGCAGTATTTT. Looking up the rest from reference TRBV15 and TRBJ2-3 gives the full variable domain: DAMVIQNPRYQVTQFGKPVTLSCSQTLNHNVMYWYQQKSSQAPKLLFHYYDKDFNNEADTPDNFQSRRPNTSFCFLDIRSPGLGDTAMYLCATDLAGGSDTQYFGPGTRLTVL.

The CDR3 here is CASRILSGVGETQYF. In DNA form, the CDR3 reads TGTGCCAGCAGGATACTGAGCGGGGTCGGCGAGACCCAGTACTTC. The rearrangement joins TRBV28 to TRBJ2-5, with 7 bases aligning to TRBD2. The CDR3 is 15 residues long. The V gene's germline CDR1 is MDHEN and CDR2 SYDVKM. The V gene end was trimmed by 6 bases and the J gene end by 5 bases; junction bases not matched to a gene: 12.

The CDR3 DNA reads as TGTGCCAGCAGTGGAGTAAGGGGGGGAGAGCAGTACTTC. Its translation: CASSGVRGGEQYF. The genes are TRBV2 and TRBJ2-4; maybe TRBD2 (7 bases). V was clipped by 4 bases and J by 13 bases, with 17 bases between them. This CDR3 is built from 13 residues. CDR1 and CDR2 (germline): SNHLY, FYNNEI.

The V gene is TRBV21-1, the J gene TRBJ1-2. TRBV21-1 is listed as a pseudogene. CDR3 length equals 19 residues. CDR3: CASSRPKFRTLYINYGYTF. CDR3 DNA: TGTGCCAGCAGCAGGCCAAAATTTCGTACCCTCTATATAAACTATGGCTACACCTTC.

This clonotype was detected a few times. The chain carries TRBV5-1 and TRBJ2-4; D unclear. CDR1 is SGHRS and CDR2 is YFSETQ in the germline V gene. The CDR3 is 13 amino acids. V was cut by 0 bases and J by 5 bases, with 6 bases left in between. This chain's CDR3 is CASSLGRENIQYF. For the CDR3, the DNA is TGCGCCAGCAGCTTGGGAAGAGAAAACATTCAGTACTTC.

In its sample, this clonotype was seen many times. A clone one base away is much larger, so this may be a read error. The V and J genes are TRBV7-2 and TRBJ2-7; perhaps TRBD2 as D (6 bases). CDR3 length: 15 residues. Trimming took 4 bases from V and 6 from J, leaving 19 bases between them. Germline loops: CDR1 SGHTA, CDR2 FQGNSA. The CDR3 DNA follows: TGTGCCAGCAGCTGGAGTGGCGGGGTTCCCGCCGAGCAGTACTTC. It yields the protein CASSWSGGVPAEQYF.

This clonotype turned up a few times. This chain connects TRBV6-5 to TRBJ2-5; no clear D. The V and J ends lost 8 bases and 11 bases respectively, with 15 bases between them. Per the germline V gene, CDR1 is MNHEY and CDR2 is SVGAGI. The CDR3 loop spans 11 amino acids. The CDR3 sequence: CASGSRAPQYF. CDR3 coding DNA: TGTGCCAGCGGTTCCCGGGCCCCACAGTACTTC.

The chain has TRBV4-1 and TRBJ2-3, with a possible D match to TRBD1 (5 bases). Germline CDR1 and CDR2: MGHRA and YSYEKL. There are 15 residues in the CDR3. V lost 0 bases to trimming and J lost 5 bases, with 12 bases between them. The CDR3, as DNA: TGCGCCAGCAGCCAAGATAAGGGGCCGGTAGATACGCAGTATTTT. This translates into CASSQDKGPVDTQYF.

This clonotype showed up just once. The chain links TRBV4-1 to TRBJ1-2; the D is unclear. Trimming took 4 bases from V and 8 from J, leaving 5 bases between them. CDR3 length: 10 residues. Germline assignment: CDR1 MGHRA and CDR2 YSYEKL. CDR3 nucleotide sequence: TGCGCCAGCAGCCCACGGGGCTACACCTTC. Translation gives CASSPRGYTF.

The V call is TRBV11-2, the J call TRBJ2-1; D is uncertain. The CDR3 totals 12 residues. Trimming took off 1 base at V and 9 bases at J, with 7 bases between the two ends. Looked up from germline, CDR1 is SGHAT and CDR2 is FQNNGV. This CDR3 reads CASSLGGCEQFF. Written as DNA, the CDR3 is TGTGCCAGCAGCTTAGGCGGTTGTGAGCAGTTCTTC.

This clonotype has more than one count but fewer than ten. The V and J genes are TRBV24-1 and TRBJ2-1; D is possibly TRBD1 (6 bases). CDR1 is KGHDR and CDR2 is SFDVKD in the germline V gene. There are 13 residues in the CDR3. The V and J ends lost 5 bases and 4 bases respectively, with 8 bases between them. DNA of the CDR3: TGTGCCACCAGTGGGACAGCTTACAATGAGCAGTTCTTC. This translates into CATSGTAYNEQFF.

This clonotype was picked up many times. The chain joins TRBV29-1 to TRBJ2-7, with D uncertain. This CDR3 has 12 residues. Germline V lookup: CDR1 SQVTM, CDR2 ANQGSEA. V lost 6 bases to trimming and J lost 5 bases, with 14 bases between them. CDR3 sequence: CSVGRDAHEQYF. The CDR3 DNA reads as TGCAGCGTGGGTAGGGATGCCCACGAGCAGTACTTC.

V gene TRBV7-2 combines with J gene TRBJ2-3, with D hard to call. Between the trimmed V and J ends, which lost 5 bases and 2 bases, there was a span of 11 bases. The CDR3 is made up of 14 amino acids. Germline lookup yields CDR1 SGHTA and CDR2 FQGNSA. DNA of the CDR3: TGTGCCAGCAGCCACGACGGCATCACAGATACGCAGTATTTT. Amino acids: CASSHDGITDTQYF.

This clonotype is a singleton in its sample. The V gene is TRBV12-3 or TRBV12-4, the J gene TRBJ2-7; D call uncertain. CDR3 length: 14 residues. V dropped 3 bases and J dropped 10 bases, with 19 bases sitting between them. The CDR3: CASSLLGQGHTQYF. CDR3 bases: TGTGCCAGCAGTTTGTTAGGGCAAGGGCACACTCAGTACTTC.

The V call is TRBV20-1, the J call TRBJ2-1, with D possibly matching TRBD2 (6 bases). CDR3 length: 13 amino acids. Trimming took 8 bases from V and 4 from J, leaving 15 bases between them. Looked up from germline, CDR1 is DFQATT and CDR2 is SNEGSKA (reference sequence). CDR3 sequence: CSTLRGGYNEQFF. In DNA, the CDR3 is TGCAGTACTCTCCGGGGAGGTTACAATGAGCAGTTCTTC.

This clonotype occurred a few times. V usage is TRBV3-1 and J usage is TRBJ2-5; no definite D call. Trimming took off 3 bases at V and 0 bases at J, with 11 bases between the two ends. The germline gives CDR1 LGHDT, CDR2 YNNKEL (reference sequence). This CDR3 region has 15 residues. The chain's CDR3 is CASSHQGRDQETQYF. The CDR3 DNA sequence: TGTGCCAGCAGCCACCAAGGACGGGACCAAGAGACCCAGTACTTC.

The rearrangement uses TRBV28 and TRBJ2-7, with 8 bases fitting TRBD1. CDR1 MDHEN and CDR2 SYDVKM come from the germline V gene. The CDR3 length is 17 residues. The V and J ends lost 2 bases and 10 bases, in that order; junction bases with no gene match: 19. The CDR3 reads CASSLQQGAGGEGTQYF. The DNA of the CDR3 is TGTGCCAGCAGTTTACAGCAGGGGGCCGGTGGAGAAGGAACCCAGTACTTC.

The chain combines TRBV2 with TRBJ1-1, with 9 positions matching TRBD1. Trimming removed 8 bases from V and 4 bases from J; junction bases left unmatched: 8. The CDR3 consists of 14 residues. Per the germline V gene, CDR1 is SNHLY and CDR2 is FYNNEI. The CDR3 DNA sequence: TGTGCCAGCTACCTTCTGACAGGGGGCACTGAAGCTTTCTTT. Translation gives CASYLLTGGTEAFF. Supplemented by reference TRBV2 and TRBJ1-1, the full variable domain reads EPEVTQTPSHQVTQMGQEVILRCVPISNHLYFYWYRQILGQKVEFLVSFYNNEISEKSEIFDDQFSVERPDGSNFTLKIRSTKLEDSAMYFCASYLLTGGTEAFFGQGTRLTVV.

V gene TRBV4-1 combines with J gene TRBJ1-1; TRBD1 is a possible D gene (5 bases). The CDR3 length is 16 residues. Germline CDR1 is MGHRA and CDR2 is YSYEKL. V was clipped by 0 bases and J by 1 base, with 12 bases between them. The CDR3 region is CASSQDRGGGNTEAFF. DNA of the CDR3: TGCGCCAGCAGCCAAGATCGGGGGGGAGGGAACACTGAAGCTTTCTTT.

The rearrangement joins TRBV2 to TRBJ2-1; 8 nucleotides match TRBD2. Germline assignment: CDR1 SNHLY and CDR2 FYNNEI. The CDR3 is 13 residues long. V dropped 6 bases and J dropped 6; count of bases not matched to a gene: 4. CDR3: CASSRGGINEQFF. The CDR3 DNA sequence: TGTGCCAGCAGCCGGGGGGGGATCAATGAGCAGTTCTTC.